A selection of T cell receptor beta chains follows, all from one sample in a study of cytomegalovirus exposure and HLA in healthy donors. Repertoires were generated with immunoSEQ multiplex PCR, while TCRdb's copy carries only in-frame clones and drops some. The table lists 250,000 to 350,000 clones, roughly 88% of them singletons, with about 4% in the top ten. What was sequenced was PBMCs. These receptor sequences come from a man aged 35-49 years in good health and CMV-seropositive. The CDR3 runs from the conserved cysteine through the conserved F or W. D genes are given only for firm matches. Only some rows state a clone size, as once, few, many or a class for expanded clones.

>.|TRBJ2-2|TRBV11-2|.
CASSLAGTGELFF
TGTGCCAGCAGCTTAGCAGGCACCGGGGAGCTGTTTTTT
>.|TRBJ2-7|TRBV28|.
CASSSGANEQYF
TGTGCCAGCAGTTCTGGGGCAAACGAGCAGTACTTC
>.|TRBJ2-2|TRBV19|.
CASSISDSRRELFF
TGTGCCAGTAGTATATCCGACAGCCGCAGGGAGCTGTTTTTT
>TRBD2|TRBJ2-1|TRBV7-9|.
CASSPPTSGTGEQFF
TGTGCCAGCAGCCCCCCGACTAGCGGGACGGGAGAGCAGTTCTTC
>.|TRBJ2-5|TRBV10-3|.
CAISGTPRETQYF
TGTGCCATCAGTGGTACTCCGCGAGAGACCCAGTACTTC
>TRBD1|TRBJ2-3|TRBV19|.
CASSWGTGEPSTDTQYF
TGTGCCAGTAGTTGGGGGACAGGCGAACCTAGCACAGATACGCAGTATTTT
>TRBD2|TRBJ2-2|TRBV12-5|.
CASGLGRTSGSGTGELFF
TGTGCTAGTGGTTTGGGAAGGACTAGCGGGAGCGGCACCGGGGAGCTGTTTTTT
>TRBD2|TRBJ2-7|TRBV11-2|.
CASSLDSRTSGSYEQYF
TGTGCCAGCAGCTTAGACTCTAGGACTAGCGGCTCCTACGAGCAGTACTTC
>TRBD1|TRBJ1-4|TRBV4-3|.
CASSPGTGGNEKLFF
TGCGCCAGCAGCCCTGGGACAGGGGGCAATGAAAAACTGTTTTTT
>.|TRBJ2-7|TRBV4-1|once
CASSPTRSSYEQYF
TGCGCCAGCAGTCCTACTAGAAGCTCCTACGAGCAGTACTTC
>TRBD2|TRBJ2-2|TRBV29-1|.
CSVHSGHKTGELFF
TGCAGCGTCCATAGCGGGCACAAAACCGGGGAGCTGTTTTTT